Given below is one T cell receptor beta chain in context. Original handling: Researchers report that nucleated cell counts were estimated from reference gene primer amplification. Repertoires were generated with immunoSEQ multiplex PCR, while TCRdb's copy carries only in-frame clones and drops some. The V and J calls and clone size are taken from that table; D and trimming were inferred from the DNA. The top ten clones hold roughly 15% of a sample with 270,000 or so clones, over 75% of them seen once. The data derive from a study of blood T cell repertoires in COVID-19. Overall study context: COVID-19 samples, acute and convalescent, were from the United States, Italy and Spain. Sample material is recorded as cDNA or gDNA derived from T cells, B-cell-depleted T cells, or PBMCs.

Germline-derived CDR1 and CDR2 are SQVTM and ANQGSEA. V lost 5 bases, J lost 3 bases, and 7 bases lay in between. The CDR3 is 11 amino acids. The chain carries TRBV29-1 and TRBJ1-2; D is uncertain. Sequenced input: peripheral blood. This clonotype was obtained from a human donor in a cohort sampled during active COVID-19. In nucleotides, the CDR3 is TGCAGCGTTCACAGAGACTATGGCTACACCTTC. It is translated as CSVHRDYGYTF.